This T cell receptor (beta chain) was retrieved from a study of technical replicates of blood from a few donors (dated by TCRdb to 2016 to 2017). The germline V gene encodes CDR1 SGHAT and CDR2 FQDESV (reference sequence). The germline ends are 8 bases apart after V is trimmed by 2 bases and J by 1 base. The CDR3 contains 14 residues, cysteine and phenylalanine counted. Only the CDR3 region is kept as DNA, spanning 42 bases read in frame from base 1. As concerns this clone: There is no known antigen for this receptor. No much larger clonotype is one base removed from it; base qualities were not supplied.

Preparation of the library involved the immunoSEQ multiplex PCR assay. TCRdb re-hosts the immuneACCESS table, in-frame sequences only. Its copies lack some clones; in the studies checked, an unresolved V gene accounts for under half of them, and the cause for the rest is not known. The table for this sample lists approximately 51,000 clones; about 94% of them were counted only once. Clones ranked in the top ten supply 3.5% to 4.5% of the sample. The material sequenced was PBMCs. The receptor chain draws on TRBV11-1 and TRBJ1-1; the D gene is unclear. The TCR originated in a human donor in good health. Some clones in this sample may be carry-over from other donors' samples. In nucleotides, the sequence is TGTGCCAGCAGCTTAAGTGGCGGGAACACTGAAGCTTTCTTT. It codes for CASSLSGGNTEAFF.